This T cell receptor beta chain was sequenced in a study of CD8 T cells in Susac syndrome. At the level of the study: Clinically active disease was present in six of the sequenced Susac syndrome patients. About 8 of these patients were in remission. Each patient with Susac syndrome, at the time of blood draw, was therapy-naive, on corticosteroids, or on intravenous immunoglobulin alone.

Random-hexamer reverse transcription was applied to roughly 0.5 to 1 ug RNA. Using its own MiXCR run on the immunoSEQ multiplex PCR reads, TCRdb lists one record per CDR3 protein. The top ten hold 0.15% to 0.2% of the sample, which has some 140,000 distinct CDR3 sequences, just under 95% seen once. There are a few counts of this clonotype. The CDR3 loop spans 15 amino acids. The ends were cut back, 2 bases at V and 0 bases at J, with 8 bases in the middle. In germline, CDR1 is SGHDN, CDR2 FVKESK. This chain connects TRBV14 to TRBJ2-1, with D possibly matching TRBD2 (5 bases). Sequencing used CD8+ T cells from PBMCs. The receptor comes from a human donor with Susac syndrome. For the CDR3, the DNA is TGTGCCAGCAGCCAATCGGGGAGCTCCTACAATGAGCAGTTCTTC. Its protein is CASSQSGSSYNEQFF.